This paragraph covers one T cell receptor (beta chain) sequence. The sample has other DNA sequences that encode this CDR3 too. Libraries were prepared by immunoSEQ multiplex PCR; TCRdb keeps only in-frame clonotypes and omits some of them. The sample holds over 45,000 clones, 80% to 95% seen once. This sample is drawn from a study of T cell changes during pregnancy in multiple sclerosis. The receptor's source is a female donor with multiple sclerosis, enrolled in a pregnancy study. Sequencing was performed on peripheral blood, taken in the third trimester of pregnancy.

This CDR3 is CASSVTGTDTQYF. The CDR3 DNA reads TGTGCCAGCAGCGTCACGGGCACAGATACGCAGTATTTT. The gene calls are TRBV9 and TRBJ2-3; D call uncertain. CDR1 and CDR2 from the germline V gene are SGDLS and YYNGEE. This CDR3 has 13 amino acids. Trimming pared 2 bases from V and 1 base from J, leaving 5 bases between.